This is a list of T cell receptor beta chains from one sample in a study of long-term antiretroviral therapy in people with HIV. Libraries were prepared by immunoSEQ multiplex PCR; TCRdb keeps only in-frame clonotypes and omits some of them. The sample lists some 48,000 clones, about 81% occurring once. The source material was unsorted PBMCs, sampled 0.8 years after starting antiretroviral therapy. Every receptor here comes from a woman aged 18-29 years with HIV. Both conserved end residues are part of each CDR3. Fields, in order: CDR3 protein, CDR3 DNA, V gene, D gene, J gene, clone size. The D gene is left open where the match is weak. Clone size is not always given. Where it is, it says once, few, many or a class for expanded clones.

CASSLPSTNYGYTF	TGTGCCAGCAGCTTACCAAGCACTAACTATGGCTACACCTTC	TRBV5-8	.	TRBJ1-2	.
CASSLGTGANTEAFF	TGTGCCAGCAGTTTAGGGACAGGGGCGAACACTGAAGCTTTCTTT	TRBV27	TRBD1	TRBJ1-1	.
CASSLGLAKNNEQFF	TGTGCCAGCAGCTTAGGACTAGCAAAAAACAATGAGCAGTTCTTC	TRBV7-2	TRBD2	TRBJ2-1	.
CASSLGSGSGTGELFF	TGTGCCAGCAGCTTAGGGTCAGGGTCGGGGACCGGGGAGCTGTTTTTT	TRBV13	.	TRBJ2-2	.
CASSSFTTEAFF	TGTGCCAGCAGCTCCTTCACCACTGAAGCTTTCTTT	TRBV7-2	.	TRBJ1-1	.
CASSQVTGGDTEAFF	TGCGCCAGCAGCCAAGTTACCGGCGGGGACACTGAAGCTTTCTTT	TRBV4-3	.	TRBJ1-1	.
CASSSGTSISTDTQYF	TGTGCCAGCAGCTCCGGGACTAGCATCTCCACAGATACGCAGTATTTT	TRBV7-3	TRBD2	TRBJ2-3	.
CASSLETSEYNEQFF	TGTGCCAGCAGCTTAGAGACTAGCGAATACAATGAGCAGTTCTTC	TRBV7-2	TRBD2	TRBJ2-1	once
CASSLQSGSVSDTQYF	TGTGCCAGCAGCTTACAAAGCGGGAGTGTCTCAGATACGCAGTATTTT	TRBV7-3	TRBD2	TRBJ2-3	once
CASSDYGYTF	TGTGCCAGCAGTGACTATGGCTACACCTTC	TRBV6-5	.	TRBJ1-2	once
CASSYRSTGELFF	TGTGCCAGCAGTTACAGGAGCACCGGGGAGCTGTTTTTT	TRBV27	.	TRBJ2-2	.
CASSPEFGGHEGYTF	TGTGCCAGCAGCCCCGAGTTCGGGGGCCACGAGGGCTACACCTTC	TRBV11-2	.	TRBJ1-2	.
CASTSRGGPGLNEQFF	TGTGCCAGTACCTCACGGGGGGGCCCCGGACTCAATGAGCAGTTCTTC	TRBV19	TRBD2	TRBJ2-1	.
CASSFTGAQGLNQPQHF	TGTGCCAGCAGTTTTACCGGGGCCCAGGGCCTCAATCAGCCCCAGCATTTT	TRBV27	.	TRBJ1-5	.
CASSQKTGETLAKNIQYF	TGTGCCAGCAGCCAAAAAACCGGGGAAACTCTAGCCAAAAACATTCAGTACTTC	TRBV5-4	.	TRBJ2-4	.
CASSADRDGLIAKNIQYF	TGTGCCAGCAGCGCAGACAGGGACGGTCTTATAGCCAAAAACATTCAGTACTTC	TRBV11-2	TRBD1	TRBJ2-4	.
CASSLLDEQFF	TGTGCCAGCAGCCTTCTTGATGAGCAGTTCTTC	TRBV7-2	.	TRBJ2-1	once
CASSTGSSKNIQYF	TGTGCCAGCTCGACAGGGAGTTCCAAAAACATTCAGTACTTC	TRBV9	TRBD1	TRBJ2-4	.
CASSSGTNEQFF	TGTGCCAGCAGCTCCGGGACCAATGAGCAGTTCTTC	TRBV7-9	.	TRBJ2-1	once
CASSIGGFPYEQYF	TGTGCCAGTAGTATTGGGGGATTCCCCTACGAGCAGTACTTC	TRBV19	.	TRBJ2-7	.
CASSVPGQGAGNTIYF	TGTGCCAGCAGCGTACCGGGACAGGGGGCTGGAAACACCATATATTTT	TRBV9	TRBD1	TRBJ1-3	.
CASSLLAGDAEQFF	TGTGCCAGCAGTTTATTGGCGGGAGACGCTGAGCAGTTCTTC	TRBV28	TRBD2	TRBJ2-1	.
CASSLGTSAEQYF	TGCGCCAGCAGCTTAGGTACGAGTGCCGAGCAGTACTTC	TRBV5-1	.	TRBJ2-7	.
CASTGRTRSNEQFF	TGTGCCAGTACCGGAAGGACTAGGAGCAATGAGCAGTTCTTC	TRBV19	TRBD2	TRBJ2-1	few
CASSQVPGRADEQYF	TGTGCCAGCAGCCAAGTACCCGGGAGGGCCGACGAGCAGTACTTC	TRBV4-2	TRBD2	TRBJ2-7	.
CASGGPGAMGYTF	TGTGCCAGCGGTGGTCCAGGGGCTATGGGCTACACCTTC	TRBV6-5	.	TRBJ1-2	.
CASSDDGVSTDTQYF	TGTGCCAGCAGTGACGACGGGGTTAGCACAGATACGCAGTATTTT	TRBV6-4	.	TRBJ2-3	.
CASSLEKRLLYEQYF	TGTGCCAGCAGCTTAGAGAAACGATTGCTCTACGAGCAGTACTTC	TRBV11-2	.	TRBJ2-7	.
CASSPRGGEGGKSYEQYF	TGTGCCAGCTCACCAAGGGGTGGCGAAGGGGGCAAGAGTTACGAGCAGTACTTC	TRBV18	TRBD1	TRBJ2-7	.
CASSQFRDHMTDTQYF	TGCGCCAGCAGCCAATTTCGGGACCATATGACAGATACGCAGTATTTT	TRBV4-3	.	TRBJ2-3	once
CASSRDPYEQYF	TGTGCCAGCAGCCGGGACCCCTACGAGCAGTACTTC	TRBV5-4	.	TRBJ2-7	few
CSVELADRGGYEQYF	TGCAGCGTTGAATTAGCCGACAGGGGAGGCTACGAGCAGTACTTC	TRBV29-1	TRBD1	TRBJ2-7	.
CASSGGGGARGYTF	TGTGCCAGCAGCGGCGGTGGGGGGGCGCGGGGCTACACCTTC	TRBV7-8	.	TRBJ1-2	.
CARERVAKVITDTQYF	TGTGCCAGGGAAAGAGTGGCCAAGGTTATCACAGATACGCAGTATTTT	TRBV14	.	TRBJ2-3	.
CATRASGRTNTGELFF	TGTGCCACCAGGGCTAGCGGCAGGACGAACACCGGGGAGCTGTTTTTT	TRBV27	TRBD2	TRBJ2-2	.
CASSYGGTEAFF	TGTGCCAGCAGCTATGGGGGCACTGAAGCTTTCTTT	TRBV7-9	.	TRBJ1-1	.